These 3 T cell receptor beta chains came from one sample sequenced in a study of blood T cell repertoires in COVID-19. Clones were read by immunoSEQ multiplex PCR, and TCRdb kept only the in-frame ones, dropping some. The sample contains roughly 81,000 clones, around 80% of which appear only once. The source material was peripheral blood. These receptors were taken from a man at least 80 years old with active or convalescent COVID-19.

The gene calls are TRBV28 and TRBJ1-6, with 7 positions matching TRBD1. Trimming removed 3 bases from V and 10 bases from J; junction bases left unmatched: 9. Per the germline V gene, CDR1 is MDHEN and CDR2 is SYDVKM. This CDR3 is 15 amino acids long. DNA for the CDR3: TGTGCCAGCAGTTTGTCACAGGGGAAGGGCTCACCCCTCCACTTT. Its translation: CASSLSQGKGSPLHF.

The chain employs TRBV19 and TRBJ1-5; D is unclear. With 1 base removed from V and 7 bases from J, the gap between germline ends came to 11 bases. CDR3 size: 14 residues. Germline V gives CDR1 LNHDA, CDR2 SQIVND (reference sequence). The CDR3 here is CASSIVGVGQPQHF. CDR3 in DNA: TGTGCCAGTAGTATAGTCGGGGTCGGGCAGCCCCAGCATTTT.

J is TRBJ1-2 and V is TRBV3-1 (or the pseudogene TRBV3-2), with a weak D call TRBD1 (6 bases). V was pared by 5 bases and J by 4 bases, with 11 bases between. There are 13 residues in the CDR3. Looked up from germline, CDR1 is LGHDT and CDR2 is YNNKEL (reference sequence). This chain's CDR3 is CASSTGFGYGYTF. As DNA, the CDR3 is TGTGCCAGCAGCACAGGGTTTGGCTATGGCTACACCTTC.